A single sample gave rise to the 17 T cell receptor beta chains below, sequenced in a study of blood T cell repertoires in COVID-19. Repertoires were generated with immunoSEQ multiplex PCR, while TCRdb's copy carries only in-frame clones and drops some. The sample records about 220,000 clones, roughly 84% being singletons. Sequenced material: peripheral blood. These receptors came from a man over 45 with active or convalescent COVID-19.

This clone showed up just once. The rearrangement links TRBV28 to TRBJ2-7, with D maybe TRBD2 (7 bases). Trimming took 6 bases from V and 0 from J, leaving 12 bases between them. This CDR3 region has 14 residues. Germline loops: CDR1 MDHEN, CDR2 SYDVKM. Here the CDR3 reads CASREGGTSYEQYV. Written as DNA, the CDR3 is TGTGCCAGCAGGGAGGGGGGGACCTCCTACGAGCAGTACGTC.

The CDR3 bases are TGTGCCACCTTACTGTGTAGCAATCAGCCCCAGCATTTT. Translating gives CATLLCSNQPQHF. The chain uses TRBV27 and TRBJ1-5; the D is unclear. Germline lookup yields CDR1 MNHEY and CDR2 SMNVEV (reference sequence). The CDR3 extends over 13 amino acids. V lost 10 bases and J 0 bases, leaving 10 bases between the germline ends.

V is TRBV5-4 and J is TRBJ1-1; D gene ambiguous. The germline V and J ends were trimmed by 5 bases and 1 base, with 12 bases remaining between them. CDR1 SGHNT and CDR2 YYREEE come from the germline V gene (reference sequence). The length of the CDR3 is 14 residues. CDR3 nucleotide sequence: TGTGCCAGCAGATTTAGAGGCGGGAACACTGAAGCTTTCTTT. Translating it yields CASRFRGGNTEAFF.

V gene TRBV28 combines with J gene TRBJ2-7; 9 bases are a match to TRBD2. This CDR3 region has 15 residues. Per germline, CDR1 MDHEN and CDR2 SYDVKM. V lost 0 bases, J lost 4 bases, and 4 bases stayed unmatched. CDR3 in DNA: TGTGCCAGCAGTTTATGGGGGCTAGCGGGATACGAGCAGTACTTC. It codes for CASSLWGLAGYEQYF.

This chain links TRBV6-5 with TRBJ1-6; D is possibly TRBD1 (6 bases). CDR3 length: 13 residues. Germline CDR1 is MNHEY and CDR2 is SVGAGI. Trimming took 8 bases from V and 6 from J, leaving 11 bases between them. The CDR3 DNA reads TGTGCCAGCCGGGAGGGGGGTAATTCACCCCTCCACTTT. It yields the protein CASREGGNSPLHF.

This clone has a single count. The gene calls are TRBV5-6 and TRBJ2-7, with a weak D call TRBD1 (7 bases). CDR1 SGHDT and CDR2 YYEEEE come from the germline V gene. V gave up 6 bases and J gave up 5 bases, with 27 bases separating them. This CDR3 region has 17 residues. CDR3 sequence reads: CASTRLYQGGEWHEQYF. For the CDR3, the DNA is TGTGCCAGCACTCGTCTCTATCAGGGGGGCGAGTGGCACGAGCAGTACTTC.

The CDR3 sequence is CASSATGTGAGNEQFF. In nucleotides, the CDR3 is TGTGCCAGCAGCGCGACCGGGACAGGGGCGGGCAATGAGCAGTTCTTC. The gene calls are TRBV7-9 and TRBJ2-1, with 10 bases lining up with TRBD1. V lost 5 bases and J lost 6; bases outside the gene matches: 10. The CDR3 sequence is 16 residues long. CDR1 and CDR2 from the germline V gene are SEHNR and FQNEAQ (reference sequence).

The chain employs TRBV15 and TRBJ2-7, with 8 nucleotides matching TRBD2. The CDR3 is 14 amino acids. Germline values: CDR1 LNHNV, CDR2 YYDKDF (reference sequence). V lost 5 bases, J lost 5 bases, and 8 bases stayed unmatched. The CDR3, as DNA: TGTGCCACCAGCGGAGGGACTAGTCCGCACGAGCAGTACTTC. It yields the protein CATSGGTSPHEQYF.

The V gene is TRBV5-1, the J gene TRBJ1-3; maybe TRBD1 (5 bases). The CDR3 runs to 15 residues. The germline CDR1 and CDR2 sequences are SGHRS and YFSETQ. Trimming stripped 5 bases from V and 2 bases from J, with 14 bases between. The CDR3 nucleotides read TGCGCCAGCAGGCCCCCAGGGCTTGCTGGAAACACCATATATTTT. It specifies CASRPPGLAGNTIYF.

Written as DNA, the CDR3 is TGTGCCAGCAGTTTATCGGGGACAGGGAGAAGTGGCAATCAGCCCCAGCATTTT. Translating gives CASSLSGTGRSGNQPQHF. The rearrangement joins TRBV28 to TRBJ1-5; 9 bases fit TRBD1. The CDR3 has 18 amino acids. The junction had 9 bases not matched to a gene; V was cut back by 1 base and J by 2 bases. CDR1 MDHEN and CDR2 SYDVKM come from the germline V gene. Full variable domain (rest looked up from reference TRBV28 and TRBJ1-5): DVKVTQSSRYLVKRTGEKVFLECVQDMDHENMFWYRQDPGLGLRLIYFSYDVKMKEKGDIPEGYSVSREKKERFSLILESASTNQTSMYLCASSLSGTGRSGNQPQHFGDGTRLSIL.

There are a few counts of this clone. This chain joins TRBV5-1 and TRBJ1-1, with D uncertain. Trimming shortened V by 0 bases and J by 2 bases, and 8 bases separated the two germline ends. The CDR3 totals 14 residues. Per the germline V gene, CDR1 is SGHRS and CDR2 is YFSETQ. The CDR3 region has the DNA TGCGCCAGCAGCTTGGGCCAGATTAACACTGAAGCTTTCTTT. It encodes CASSLGQINTEAFF.

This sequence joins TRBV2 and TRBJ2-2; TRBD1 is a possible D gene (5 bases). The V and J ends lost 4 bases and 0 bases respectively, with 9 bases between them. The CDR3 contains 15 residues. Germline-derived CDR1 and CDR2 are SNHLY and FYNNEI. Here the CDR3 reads CASSGQNANTGELFF. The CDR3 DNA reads TGTGCCAGCAGTGGACAGAATGCGAACACCGGGGAGCTGTTTTTT. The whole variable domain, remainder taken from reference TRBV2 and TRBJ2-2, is EPEVTQTPSHQVTQMGQEVILRCVPISNHLYFYWYRQILGQKVEFLVSFYNNEISEKSEIFDDQFSVERPDGSNFTLKIRSTKLEDSAMYFCASSGQNANTGELFFGEGSRLTVL.

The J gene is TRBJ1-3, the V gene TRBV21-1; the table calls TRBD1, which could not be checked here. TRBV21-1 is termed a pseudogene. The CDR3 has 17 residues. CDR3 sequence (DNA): TGTGCCAGCAGCAAAACAACCATCGGGACACCTGGAAACACCATATATTTT. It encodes CASSKTTIGTPGNTIYF.

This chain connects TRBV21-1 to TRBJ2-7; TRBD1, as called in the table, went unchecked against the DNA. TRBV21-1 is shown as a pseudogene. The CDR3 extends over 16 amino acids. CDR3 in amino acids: CASSKIGVESSYEQYF. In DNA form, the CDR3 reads TGTGCCAGCAGCAAAATAGGGGTCGAGTCCTCCTACGAGCAGTACTTC.

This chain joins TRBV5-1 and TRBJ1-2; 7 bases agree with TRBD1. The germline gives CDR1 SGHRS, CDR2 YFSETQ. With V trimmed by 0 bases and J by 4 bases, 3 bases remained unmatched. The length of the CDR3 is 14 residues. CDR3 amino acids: CASSLDPGGYGYTF. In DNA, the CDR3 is TGCGCCAGCAGCTTGGACCCAGGGGGCTATGGCTACACCTTC.

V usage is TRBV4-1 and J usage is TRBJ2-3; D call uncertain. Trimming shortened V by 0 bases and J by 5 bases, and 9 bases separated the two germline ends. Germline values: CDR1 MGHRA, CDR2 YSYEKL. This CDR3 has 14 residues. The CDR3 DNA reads TGCGCCAGCAGCCAAGATCCTAGATTAGATACGCAGTATTTT. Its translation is CASSQDPRLDTQYF.

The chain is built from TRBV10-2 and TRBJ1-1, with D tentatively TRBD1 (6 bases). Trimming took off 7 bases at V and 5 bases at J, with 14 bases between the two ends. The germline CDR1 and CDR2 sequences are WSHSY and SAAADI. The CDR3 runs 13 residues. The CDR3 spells CASKGGRGTEAFF. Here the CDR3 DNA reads TGCGCCAGCAAAGGGGGAAGAGGGACTGAAGCTTTCTTT.